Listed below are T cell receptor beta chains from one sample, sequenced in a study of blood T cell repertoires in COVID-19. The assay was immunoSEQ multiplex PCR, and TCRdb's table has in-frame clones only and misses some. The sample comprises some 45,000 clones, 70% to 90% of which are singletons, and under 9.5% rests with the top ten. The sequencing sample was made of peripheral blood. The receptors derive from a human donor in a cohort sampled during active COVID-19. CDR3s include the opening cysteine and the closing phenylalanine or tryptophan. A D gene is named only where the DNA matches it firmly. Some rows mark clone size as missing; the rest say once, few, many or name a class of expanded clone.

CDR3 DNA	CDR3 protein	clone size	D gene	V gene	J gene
TGTGCCAGCAGCCGGGGGGGGGTTGAGCAGTTCTTC	CASSRGGVEQFF	-	TRBD2	TRBV3-1/TRBV3-2	TRBJ2-1
TGTGCCAGCAGTTTTACTGGGGCCAACGTCCTGACTTTC	CASSFTGANVLTF	-	-	TRBV12-3/TRBV12-4	TRBJ2-6
TGTGCCAGCAGCCTGACCTTAGGGACTAGCGGAAGCACAGATACGCAGTATTTT	CASSLTLGTSGSTDTQYF	-	TRBD2	TRBV13	TRBJ2-3
TGTGCCAGCAGCCCGACCCGGGAGGCTACTGAAGCTTTCTTT	CASSPTREATEAFF	-	-	TRBV7-8	TRBJ1-1
TGTGCCAGCAGCCAAGCTGAGGGTCTCTACAATGAGCAGTTCTTC	CASSQAEGLYNEQFF	-	-	TRBV14	TRBJ2-1
TGTGCCAGCAGCTTTTCTGCCAGCTCCTACAATGAGCAGTTCTTC	CASSFSASSYNEQFF	-	-	TRBV5-4	TRBJ2-1
TGTGCCAGCGGCGGGGGAGTGGGGGTCAATGAGCAGTTCTTC	CASGGGVGVNEQFF	-	TRBD2	TRBV7-2	TRBJ2-1
TGTGCCAGCAGCTTAGTACTCTCTAACAGGGGGGGCACCGGGGAGCTGTTTTTT	CASSLVLSNRGGTGELFF	-	-	TRBV7-6	TRBJ2-2
TGTGCCAGCAACCAAGGACAGCAAGAGACCCAGTACTTC	CASNQGQQETQYF	-	-	TRBV2	TRBJ2-5
TGTGCTAGTGGTTTAGGACAGGGGAACACCGGGGAGCTGTTTTTT	CASGLGQGNTGELFF	-	TRBD1	TRBV12-5	TRBJ2-2
TGTGCCAGCAGTTACGCAGGGGCAGGGTCCTACAATGAGCAGTTCTTC	CASSYAGAGSYNEQFF	-	-	TRBV6-5	TRBJ2-1
TGTGCGGTGGCAGGGGGTAGCTCCACAGATACGCAGTATTTT	CAVAGGSSTDTQYF	-	TRBD1	TRBV10-3	TRBJ2-3
TGCAGTGCAGGTGGCCGGGGCTTC	CSAGGRGF	-	-	TRBV20-1	TRBJ1-2
TGTGCCAGCAGGGGTGAGGCCAGAATTTATAGCAATCAGCCCCAGCATTTT	CASRGEARIYSNQPQHF	few	-	TRBV3-1/TRBV3-2	TRBJ1-5
TGTGCCAGCAGCCTAACCCGGCAAGAGACCCAGTACTTC	CASSLTRQETQYF	-	-	TRBV11-3	TRBJ2-5
TGTGCCAGCAGCTCCCCGGGACAGGGGAACACTGAAGCTTTCTTT	CASSSPGQGNTEAFF	-	TRBD1	TRBV5-4	TRBJ1-1
TGTGCCAGCAGCCAAAATCAGATGAACACTGAAGCTTTCTTT	CASSQNQMNTEAFF	-	-	TRBV4-2	TRBJ1-1
TGTGCCAGCAGGGGGGACAGGCGGAACTATGGCTACACCTTC	CASRGDRRNYGYTF	-	TRBD1	TRBV27	TRBJ1-2
TGTGCCAGCAGCTTTAGGGAGGGGGTGGACGAGCAGTACTTC	CASSFREGVDEQYF	-	-	TRBV7-2	TRBJ2-7
TGTGCCAGCAGCCAACCGCTGACAGGAACCTACGAGCAGTACTTC	CASSQPLTGTYEQYF	-	-	TRBV2	TRBJ2-7
TGTGCCAGCAGTTACGGCCAGGTAATCTACGAGCAGTACTTC	CASSYGQVIYEQYF	-	-	TRBV6-5	TRBJ2-7
TGTGCCAGCAGCCCTTTGACAGGGAGCCGGAATGAGCAGTTCTTC	CASSPLTGSRNEQFF	-	TRBD1	TRBV7-9	TRBJ2-1
TGTGCCAGCAGCGCGGGGGAGGTTCAGCCCCAGCATTTT	CASSAGEVQPQHF	-	-	TRBV9	TRBJ1-5
TGTGCCAGCAGCTTAGAGGTAGCGGGGGACTACGAGCAGTACTTC	CASSLEVAGDYEQYF	-	TRBD2	TRBV13	TRBJ2-7
TGTGCCAGCAGTGAGGAGGGAGGGGAAAAACTGTTTTTT	CASSEEGGEKLFF	-	-	TRBV2	TRBJ1-4
TGTGCCAGCAGCTTCCTACCGGACAGTAAGTACGAGCAGTACTTC	CASSFLPDSKYEQYF	-	-	TRBV11-2	TRBJ2-7
TGTGCCAGCAGCTTCACAGATACGCAGTATTTT	CASSFTDTQYF	few	-	TRBV12-3/TRBV12-4	TRBJ2-3
TGTGCCAGCAGCTTGGGGAACGGCGGAGGCTACACCTTC	CASSLGNGGGYTF	-	-	TRBV5-6	TRBJ1-2
TGCGCCAGCAGCCAATTCCCCCCGGGACAGGGTTTTAACACCATATATTTT	CASSQFPPGQGFNTIYF	-	TRBD1	TRBV4-1	TRBJ1-3
TGTGCCAGCAGCTTCGGAGTGGGGGCCGAGCAGTACTTC	CASSFGVGAEQYF	-	-	TRBV11-3	TRBJ2-7
TGTGCCAGCAGCCAAGATCCAGGGGATAGCTCCTACGAGCAGTACTTC	CASSQDPGDSSYEQYF	-	-	TRBV4-2	TRBJ2-7
TGTGCCAGCAGCCAAGCTAGCGGGGGTGAGAATGAGCAGTTCTTC	CASSQASGGENEQFF	-	TRBD2	TRBV14	TRBJ2-1
TGCAGCGTAGACAGTAGCTCTGGGGCCAACGTCCTGACTTTC	CSVDSSSGANVLTF	-	-	TRBV29-1	TRBJ2-6
TGCGCCAGCAGCTTGGACAATAGCAATCAGCCCCAGCATTTT	CASSLDNSNQPQHF	-	-	TRBV5-1	TRBJ1-5
TGTGCCAGCAGTCCACCGGGGAGGCGGGACATTCAGTACTTC	CASSPPGRRDIQYF	-	-	TRBV27	TRBJ2-4
TGTGCCCTCGGAGGTGTTGACGGAAACACCATATATTTT	CALGGVDGNTIYF	-	-	TRBV30	TRBJ1-3
TGCGCCAGCAGCTTCCCCGTAGGGGGCGATGGCTACACCTTC	CASSFPVGGDGYTF	-	TRBD1	TRBV7-9	TRBJ1-2
TGTGCCAGCAGCAAGGGACAGACCTTCTATGGCTACACCTTC	CASSKGQTFYGYTF	once	TRBD1	TRBV5-6	TRBJ1-2
TGTGCCAGCAGCTTGGTCGGCTCCTACGAGCAGTACTTC	CASSLVGSYEQYF	-	-	TRBV5-6	TRBJ2-7
TGTGCCAGTAGTATTTTTCCGGACACTGAAGCTTTCTTT	CASSIFPDTEAFF	-	-	TRBV19	TRBJ1-1
TGCGCCAGCAGCCGAACAGGGGTTGACTACAATGAGCAGTTCTTC	CASSRTGVDYNEQFF	-	TRBD1	TRBV4-1	TRBJ2-1
TGTGCCAGCGGGACTACCTACAATGAGCAGTTCTTC	CASGTTYNEQFF	-	TRBD2	TRBV6-5	TRBJ2-1
TGTGCCAGTAGTAAAGGTGGTTCTGGAGGGAATGAGCAGTTCTTC	CASSKGGSGGNEQFF	-	-	TRBV19	TRBJ2-1
TGTGCCAGCAGCGGGCAGGGGATCCCATACAATGAGCAGTTCTTC	CASSGQGIPYNEQFF	-	-	TRBV9	TRBJ2-1
TGTGCCAGCAGCTTGAGTTTAGCGGGGATTGGCACAGATACGCAGTATTTT	CASSLSLAGIGTDTQYF	-	TRBD2	TRBV5-6	TRBJ2-3
TGTGCCAGCAGCCTTGGACAGGCCTCTGGCTACACCTTC	CASSLGQASGYTF	-	TRBD1	TRBV3-1/TRBV3-2	TRBJ1-2
TGTGCCAGCAGCTTTAAGCTGAACGAGCAGTTCTTC	CASSFKLNEQFF	-	-	TRBV5-4	TRBJ2-1
TGCGCCAGCAGCTTGGTAGCGGGGGGGAAAGAGACCCAGTACTTC	CASSLVAGGKETQYF	-	TRBD2	TRBV5-1	TRBJ2-5
TGTGCCAGCAGCCCGAAAGCGGGGGCTTACAATGAGCAGTTCTTC	CASSPKAGAYNEQFF	-	TRBD2	TRBV5-4	TRBJ2-1
TGTGCCAGCAGTGATCACGCTTCGAGAGGAAGGAACACTGAAGCTTTCTTT	CASSDHASRGRNTEAFF	-	-	TRBV6-2/TRBV6-3	TRBJ1-1
TGTGCCACCAGCAGAGATAAGGGACAGGGGCTTAATCAGCCCCAGCATTTT	CATSRDKGQGLNQPQHF	once	TRBD1	TRBV15	TRBJ1-5
TGTGCCACCAGGCCAGCAGGGAACACTGAAGCTTTCTTT	CATRPAGNTEAFF	-	-	TRBV7-9	TRBJ1-1
TGTGCCAGCAGCTTAGTTGAGGGTCAGCCCCAGCATTTT	CASSLVEGQPQHF	few	-	TRBV7-9	TRBJ1-5
TGTGCCAGCAGTTACATTGGGGACAGTAATACCAATGGCTACACCTTC	CASSYIGDSNTNGYTF	-	TRBD1	TRBV6-5	TRBJ1-2
TGCAGTGCTAGACTGGGGAGCGGCTACACCTTC	CSARLGSGYTF	-	-	TRBV20-1	TRBJ1-2
TGTGCCTGGAGGACGGGTTTGTTGGGAGCTTTCTTT	CAWRTGLLGAFF	few	-	TRBV30	TRBJ1-1
TGTGCCACCGCGAGGTTGAACACTGAAGCTTTCTTT	CATARLNTEAFF	-	-	TRBV28	TRBJ1-1